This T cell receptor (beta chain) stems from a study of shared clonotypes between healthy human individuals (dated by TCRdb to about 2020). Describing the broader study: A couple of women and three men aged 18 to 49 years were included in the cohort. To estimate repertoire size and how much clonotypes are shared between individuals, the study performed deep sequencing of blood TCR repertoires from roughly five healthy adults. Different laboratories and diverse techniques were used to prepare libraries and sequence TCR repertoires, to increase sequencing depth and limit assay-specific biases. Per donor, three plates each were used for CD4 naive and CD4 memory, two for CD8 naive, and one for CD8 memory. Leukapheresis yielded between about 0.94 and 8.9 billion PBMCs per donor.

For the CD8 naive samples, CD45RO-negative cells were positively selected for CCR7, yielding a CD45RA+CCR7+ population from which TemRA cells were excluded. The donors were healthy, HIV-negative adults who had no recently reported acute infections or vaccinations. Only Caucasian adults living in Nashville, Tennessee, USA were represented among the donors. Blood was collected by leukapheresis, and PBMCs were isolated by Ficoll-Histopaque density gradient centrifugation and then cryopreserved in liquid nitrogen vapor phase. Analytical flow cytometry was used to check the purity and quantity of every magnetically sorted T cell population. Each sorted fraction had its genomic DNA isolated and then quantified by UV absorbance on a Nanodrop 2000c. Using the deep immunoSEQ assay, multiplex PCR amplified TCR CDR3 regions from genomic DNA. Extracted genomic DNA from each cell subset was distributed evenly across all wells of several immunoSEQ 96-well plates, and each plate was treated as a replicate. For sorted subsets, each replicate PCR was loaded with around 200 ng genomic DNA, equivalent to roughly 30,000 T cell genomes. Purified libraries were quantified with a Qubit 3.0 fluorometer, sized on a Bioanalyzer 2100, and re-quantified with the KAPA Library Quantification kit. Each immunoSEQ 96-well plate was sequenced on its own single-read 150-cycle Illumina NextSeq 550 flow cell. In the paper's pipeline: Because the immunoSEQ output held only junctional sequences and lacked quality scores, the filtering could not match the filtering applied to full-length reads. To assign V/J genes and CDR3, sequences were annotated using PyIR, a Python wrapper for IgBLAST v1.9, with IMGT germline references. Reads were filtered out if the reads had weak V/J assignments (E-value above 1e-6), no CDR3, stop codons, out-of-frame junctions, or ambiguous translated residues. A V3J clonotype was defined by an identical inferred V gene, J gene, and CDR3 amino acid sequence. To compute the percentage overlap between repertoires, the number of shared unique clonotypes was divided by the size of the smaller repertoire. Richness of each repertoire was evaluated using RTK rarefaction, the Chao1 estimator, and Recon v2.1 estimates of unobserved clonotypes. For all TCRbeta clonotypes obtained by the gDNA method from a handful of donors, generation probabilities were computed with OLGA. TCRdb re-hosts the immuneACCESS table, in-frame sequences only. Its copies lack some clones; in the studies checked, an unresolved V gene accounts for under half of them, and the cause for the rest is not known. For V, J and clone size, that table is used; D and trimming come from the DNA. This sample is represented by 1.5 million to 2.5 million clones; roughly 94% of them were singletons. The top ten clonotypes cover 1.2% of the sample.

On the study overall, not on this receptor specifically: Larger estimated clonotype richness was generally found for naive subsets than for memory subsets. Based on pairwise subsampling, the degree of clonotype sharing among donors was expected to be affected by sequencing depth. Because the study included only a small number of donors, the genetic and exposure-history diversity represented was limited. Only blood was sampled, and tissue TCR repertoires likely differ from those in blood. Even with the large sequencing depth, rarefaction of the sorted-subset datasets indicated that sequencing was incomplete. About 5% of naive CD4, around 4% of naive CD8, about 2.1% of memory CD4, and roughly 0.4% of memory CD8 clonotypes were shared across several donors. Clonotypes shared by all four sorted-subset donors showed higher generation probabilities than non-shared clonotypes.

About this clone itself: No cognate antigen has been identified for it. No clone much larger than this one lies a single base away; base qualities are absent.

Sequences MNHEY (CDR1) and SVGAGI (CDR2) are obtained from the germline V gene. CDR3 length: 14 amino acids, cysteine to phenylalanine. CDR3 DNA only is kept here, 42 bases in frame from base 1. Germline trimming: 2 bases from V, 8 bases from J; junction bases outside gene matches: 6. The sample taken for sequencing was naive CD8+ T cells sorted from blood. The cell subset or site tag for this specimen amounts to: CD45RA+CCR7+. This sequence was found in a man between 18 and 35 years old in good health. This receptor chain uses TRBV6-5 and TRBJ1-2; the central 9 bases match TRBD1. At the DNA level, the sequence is TGTGCCAGCAGTTACGGGACAGGGTTATACGGCTACACCTTC. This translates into CASSYGTGLYGYTF.